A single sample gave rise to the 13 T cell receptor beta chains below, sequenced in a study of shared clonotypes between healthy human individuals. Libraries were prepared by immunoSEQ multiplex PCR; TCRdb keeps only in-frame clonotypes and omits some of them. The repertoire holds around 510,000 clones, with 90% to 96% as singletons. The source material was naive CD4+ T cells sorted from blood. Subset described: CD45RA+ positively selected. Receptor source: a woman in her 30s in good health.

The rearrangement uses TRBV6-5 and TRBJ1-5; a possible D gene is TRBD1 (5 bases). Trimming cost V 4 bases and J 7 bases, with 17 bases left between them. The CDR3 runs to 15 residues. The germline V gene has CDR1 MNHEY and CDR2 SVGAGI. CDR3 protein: CASSSRGGVGQPQHF. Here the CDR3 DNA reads TGTGCCAGCAGTTCTCGGGGGGGAGTAGGGCAGCCCCAGCATTTT.

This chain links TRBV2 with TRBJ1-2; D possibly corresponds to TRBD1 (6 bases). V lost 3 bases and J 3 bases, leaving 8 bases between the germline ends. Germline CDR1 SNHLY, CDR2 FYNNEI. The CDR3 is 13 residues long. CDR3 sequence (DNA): TGTGCCAGCAGTGACAGGGGCGACTATGGCTACACCTTC. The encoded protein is CASSDRGDYGYTF. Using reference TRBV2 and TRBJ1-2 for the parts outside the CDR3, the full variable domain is EPEVTQTPSHQVTQMGQEVILRCVPISNHLYFYWYRQILGQKVEFLVSFYNNEISEKSEIFDDQFSVERPDGSNFTLKIRSTKLEDSAMYFCASSDRGDYGYTFGSGTRLTVV.

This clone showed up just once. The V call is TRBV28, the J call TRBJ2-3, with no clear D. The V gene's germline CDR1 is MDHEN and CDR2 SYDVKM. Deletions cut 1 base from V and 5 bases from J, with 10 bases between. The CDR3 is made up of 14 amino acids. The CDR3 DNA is TGTGCCAGCAGTTTATTAATTCGTATAGATACGCAGTATTTT. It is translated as CASSLLIRIDTQYF.

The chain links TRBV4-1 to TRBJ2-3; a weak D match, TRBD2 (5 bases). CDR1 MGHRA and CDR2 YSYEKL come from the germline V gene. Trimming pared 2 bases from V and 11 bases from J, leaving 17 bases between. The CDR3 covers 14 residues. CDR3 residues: CASSQPSGGRMQYF. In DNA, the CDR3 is TGCGCCAGCAGCCAACCCTCAGGAGGAAGGATGCAGTATTTT.

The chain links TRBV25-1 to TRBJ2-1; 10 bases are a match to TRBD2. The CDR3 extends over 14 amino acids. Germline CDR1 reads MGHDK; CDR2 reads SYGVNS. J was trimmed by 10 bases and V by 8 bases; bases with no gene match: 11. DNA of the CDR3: TGTGCCAGCTTCCCTAGCGGGAGAATTGGAGAGCAGTTCTTC. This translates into CASFPSGRIGEQFF.

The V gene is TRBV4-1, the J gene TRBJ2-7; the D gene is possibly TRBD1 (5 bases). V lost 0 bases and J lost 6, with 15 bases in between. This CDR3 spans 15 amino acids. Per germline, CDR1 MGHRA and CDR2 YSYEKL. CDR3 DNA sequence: TGCGCCAGCAGCCAAGATTATTCAGGGTCCGCCGAGCAGTACTTC. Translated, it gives CASSQDYSGSAEQYF.

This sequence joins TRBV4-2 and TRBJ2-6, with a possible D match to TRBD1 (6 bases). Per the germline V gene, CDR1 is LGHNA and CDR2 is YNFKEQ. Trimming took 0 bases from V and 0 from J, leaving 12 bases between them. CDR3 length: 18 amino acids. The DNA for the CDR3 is TGTGCCAGCAGCCAAGAGGGGACACCCAACTCTGGGGCCAACGTCCTGACTTTC. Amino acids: CASSQEGTPNSGANVLTF.

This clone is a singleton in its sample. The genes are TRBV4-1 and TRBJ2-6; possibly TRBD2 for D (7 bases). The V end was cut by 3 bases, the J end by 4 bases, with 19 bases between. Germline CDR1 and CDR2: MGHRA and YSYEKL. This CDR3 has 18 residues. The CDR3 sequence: CASSQGGAPLRGANVLTF. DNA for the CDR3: TGCGCCAGCAGCCAGGGGGGGGCACCTCTGAGAGGGGCCAACGTCCTGACTTTC.

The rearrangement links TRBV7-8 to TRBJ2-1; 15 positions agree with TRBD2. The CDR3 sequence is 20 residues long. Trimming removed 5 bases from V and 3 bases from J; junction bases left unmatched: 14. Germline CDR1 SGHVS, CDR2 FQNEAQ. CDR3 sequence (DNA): TGTGCCAGCAGCCGGAAAGACGGACTAGCGGGAGGGCCGCGCTACAATGAGCAGTTCTTC. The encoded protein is CASSRKDGLAGGPRYNEQFF. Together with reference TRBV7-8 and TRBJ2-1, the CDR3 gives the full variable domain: GAGVSQSPRYKVAKRGQDVALRCDPISGHVSLFWYQQALGQGPEFLTYFQNEAQLDKSGLPSDRFFAERPEGSVSTLKIQRTQQEDSAVYLCASSRKDGLAGGPRYNEQFFGPGTRLTVL.

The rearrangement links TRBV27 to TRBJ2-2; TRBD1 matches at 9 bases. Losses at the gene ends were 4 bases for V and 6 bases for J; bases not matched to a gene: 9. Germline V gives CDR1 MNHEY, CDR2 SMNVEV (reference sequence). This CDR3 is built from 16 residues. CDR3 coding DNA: TGTGCCAGCAGTTCAATGGGACAGGGAGTCGCCGGGGAGCTGTTTTTT. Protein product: CASSSMGQGVAGELFF.

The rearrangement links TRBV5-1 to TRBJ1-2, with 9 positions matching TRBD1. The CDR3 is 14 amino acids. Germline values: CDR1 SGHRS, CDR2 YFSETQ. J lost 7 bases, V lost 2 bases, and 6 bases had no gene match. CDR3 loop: CASSFGTGQVGYTF. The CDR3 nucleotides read TGCGCCAGCAGCTTCGGGACAGGGCAAGTTGGCTACACCTTC.

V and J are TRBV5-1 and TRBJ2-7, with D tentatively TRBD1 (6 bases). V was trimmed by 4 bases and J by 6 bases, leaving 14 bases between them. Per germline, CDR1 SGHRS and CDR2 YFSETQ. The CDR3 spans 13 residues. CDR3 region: CASSLAGVGEQYF. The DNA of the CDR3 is TGCGCCAGCAGCCTGGCAGGGGTCGGCGAGCAGTACTTC.

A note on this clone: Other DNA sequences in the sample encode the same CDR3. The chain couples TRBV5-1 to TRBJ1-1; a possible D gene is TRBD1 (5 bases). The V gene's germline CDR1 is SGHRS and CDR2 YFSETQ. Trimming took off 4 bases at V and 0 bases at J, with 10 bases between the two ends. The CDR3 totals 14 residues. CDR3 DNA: TGCGCCAGCAGCCCCGGGACCCTGAACACTGAAGCTTTCTTT. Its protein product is CASSPGTLNTEAFF.